This T cell receptor (beta chain) was sequenced in a study of identical twins. TCRdb itself ran the 5' RACE reads through MiXCR, one entry per CDR3 protein. The table records 500,000 or so distinct CDR3 sequences, over 11% of them present only once. The table lists this clonotype with a few counts. The CDR3 has 14 amino acids. V dropped 0 bases and J dropped 6 bases, with 9 bases sitting between them. Germline CDR1 is SGHRS and CDR2 is YFSETQ. The data were also submitted as part of a second study, on yellow fever vaccine responses in identical twins.

The gene calls are TRBV5-1 and TRBJ2-2; D unresolved. Sequenced material: CD4+ T cells sorted from blood. The TCR sequence derives from a woman younger than 30 in good health. The DNA of the CDR3 is TGCGCCAGCAGCTTGGTGGAAGGGTCCGGGGAGCTGTTTTTT. It codes for CASSLVEGSGELFF.